What follows are 27 T cell receptor beta chains derived from one specimen sequenced in a study of blood T cell repertoires in COVID-19. TCRdb keeps only in-frame clones here, not all; method: immunoSEQ multiplex PCR. The sample carries around 260,000 clones, about 89% recorded once. Sequenced material: peripheral blood. The receptors originated from a man between 35 and 55 years old who had recovered from COVID-19.

The V call is TRBV27, the J call TRBJ1-4, with unresolved D. V was clipped by 6 bases and J by 0 bases, with 8 bases between them. This CDR3 spans 14 amino acids. The V gene's germline CDR1 is MNHEY and CDR2 SMNVEV (reference sequence). The chain's CDR3 is CASRGHATNEKLFF. CDR3 sequence (DNA): TGTGCCAGCAGGGGCCACGCAACTAATGAAAAACTGTTTTTT.

With respect to this clone: In the same sample, other DNA sequences code for this CDR3. The chain recombines TRBV9 with TRBJ2-1, with 7 positions matching TRBD1. The V segment lost 6 bases and the J segment 6 bases; nucleotides outside the gene matches: 9. CDR1 SGDLS and CDR2 YYNGEE come from the germline V gene. This CDR3 is 14 amino acids long. CDR3 region: CASTGLAGGNEQFF. CDR3 in DNA: TGTGCCAGCACCGGATTAGCAGGGGGCAATGAGCAGTTCTTC.

This clone was detected only once. V gene TRBV4-3 combines with J gene TRBJ2-2; no clear D. This CDR3 contains 17 residues. The germline V gene has CDR1 LGHNA and CDR2 YSLEER. V was shortened by 0 bases and J by 2 bases, with 13 bases between the two germline ends. CDR3 in amino acids: CASSQDVRGANTGELFF. The CDR3 region has the DNA TGCGCCAGCAGCCAAGATGTTCGCGGAGCTAACACCGGGGAGCTGTTTTTT.

This sequence joins TRBV15 and TRBJ2-1; tentative D call: TRBD1 (5 bases). CDR3 length: 14 residues. Trimming took 0 bases from V and 9 from J, leaving 12 bases between them. Germline values: CDR1 LNHNV, CDR2 YYDKDF (reference sequence). CDR3 amino acids: CATSRDRQGAEQFF. CDR3 bases: TGTGCCACCAGCAGAGATAGGCAGGGTGCTGAGCAGTTCTTC. Using reference TRBV15 and TRBJ2-1 for the parts outside the CDR3, the full variable domain is DAMVIQNPRYQVTQFGKPVTLSCSQTLNHNVMYWYQQKSSQAPKLLFHYYDKDFNNEADTPDNFQSRRPNTSFCFLDIRSPGLGDTAMYLCATSRDRQGAEQFFGPGTRLTVL.

The genes are TRBV27 and TRBJ1-2; D unresolved. The CDR3 loop spans 12 amino acids. The germline V and J ends were trimmed by 6 bases and 0 bases, with 5 bases remaining between them. Germline CDR1 and CDR2: MNHEY and SMNVEV (reference sequence). CDR3 loop: CASSTANYGYTF. The CDR3 DNA follows: TGTGCCAGCAGCACGGCTAACTATGGCTACACCTTC.

On this clone itself: Within the sample, other DNA sequences also encode this same CDR3. J is TRBJ2-3 and V is TRBV5-4; TRBD2 is a possible D gene (6 bases). Trimming removed 4 bases from V and 2 bases from J, with 14 bases in between. Germline V gene lookup returns CDR1 SGHNT and CDR2 YYREEE (reference sequence). The CDR3 is 15 residues long. CDR3 in amino acids: CASSPGGGLTDTQYF. The CDR3 DNA is TGTGCCAGCAGCCCCGGGGGTGGTCTCACAGATACGCAGTATTTT.

The chain carries TRBV9 and TRBJ2-5; D is uncertain. The V and J ends lost 0 bases and 3 bases respectively, with 6 bases between them. There are 13 residues in the CDR3. The germline CDR1 and CDR2 sequences are SGDLS and YYNGEE. The CDR3 sequence: CASSVVPEETQYF. The DNA for the CDR3 is TGTGCCAGCAGCGTAGTTCCGGAAGAGACCCAGTACTTC.

The chain links TRBV5-4 to TRBJ1-6; 7 positions agree with TRBD1. Trimming cost V 4 bases and J 6 bases; bases outside gene matches: 7. CDR3 length: 15 residues. From germline, CDR1 is SGHNT and CDR2 YYREEE (reference sequence). As DNA, the CDR3 is TGTGCCAGCAGCCCGCCGGGACAGCTTAATTCACCCCTCCACTTT. Translation gives CASSPPGQLNSPLHF. Together with reference TRBV5-4 and TRBJ1-6, the CDR3 gives the full variable domain: ETGVTQSPTHLIKTRGQQVTLRCSSQSGHNTVSWYQQALGQGPQFIFQYYREEENGRGNFPPRFSGLQFPNYSSELNVNALELDDSALYLCASSPPGQLNSPLHFGNGTRLTVT.

This sequence joins TRBV9 and TRBJ2-5; 9 bases align to TRBD2. This CDR3 region has 14 residues. Germline assignment: CDR1 SGDLS and CDR2 YYNGEE. Trimming took 2 bases from V and 1 from J; bases not matched to a gene: 0. In DNA form, the CDR3 reads TGTGCCAGCAGCGTTAGCGGGGGCCAAGAGACCCAGTACTTC. Its translation: CASSVSGGQETQYF. The full variable domain, completed using reference TRBV9 and TRBJ2-5, is DSGVTQTPKHLITATGQRVTLRCSPRSGDLSVYWYQQSLDQGLQFLIQYYNGEERAKGNILERFSAQQFPDLHSELNLSSLELGDSALYFCASSVSGGQETQYFGPGTRLLVL.

The rearrangement joins TRBV9 to TRBJ2-1; 14 bases are a match to TRBD2. The CDR3 totals 20 residues. The ends lost 4 bases at V and 6 bases at J; junction bases unmatched: 18. Germline values: CDR1 SGDLS, CDR2 YYNGEE. The CDR3 DNA reads as TGTGCCAGCAGCACACCGGCCGGGACTAGCGGGGGACGATCGGTCAATGAGCAGTTCTTC. Protein: CASSTPAGTSGGRSVNEQFF.

The rearrangement joins TRBV14 to TRBJ2-1; the D is unclear. Germline CDR1 and CDR2: SGHDN and FVKESK. The V gene lost 2 bases and the J gene lost 9 bases, with 14 bases spanning the gap. The CDR3 extends over 14 amino acids. CDR3 DNA: TGTGCCAGCAGCCAACCTACCTTGAGTTTTGAGCAGTTCTTC. It is translated as CASSQPTLSFEQFF.

J is TRBJ2-1 and V is TRBV12-5; TRBD2 aligns across 11 bases. There are 15 residues in the CDR3. J gave up 4 bases and V 4 bases, and 3 bases lay outside the gene matches. Germline CDR1 LGHNT, CDR2 FRNRAP. The CDR3 loop is CASGSGLAVYNEQFF. Written as DNA, the CDR3 is TGTGCTAGTGGTTCGGGACTAGCGGTTTACAATGAGCAGTTCTTC.

This rearrangement joins TRBV7-2 to TRBJ2-7; 8 positions match TRBD1. V shed 2 bases, J shed 1 base, and the junction held 4 bases outside the gene matches. This CDR3 comprises 15 residues. Germline CDR1 is SGHTA and CDR2 is FQGNSA. CDR3 nucleotide sequence: TGTGCCAGCAGCTTAAGAGGGACAGGTTCCTACGAGCAGTACTTC. Encoded protein: CASSLRGTGSYEQYF.

V usage is TRBV2 and J usage is TRBJ2-1, with TRBD2 matching over 8 bases. This CDR3 region has 14 residues. V trimming: 0 bases; J trimming: 13 bases; junction bases outside the gene matches: 8. Germline lookup yields CDR1 SNHLY and CDR2 FYNNEI. The chain's CDR3 is CASSEAGGLVIQFF. The CDR3 bases are TGTGCCAGCAGTGAAGCTGGGGGACTAGTTATTCAGTTCTTC. Full variable domain (remainder filled in from reference TRBV2 and TRBJ2-1): EPEVTQTPSHQVTQMGQEVILRCVPISNHLYFYWYRQILGQKVEFLVSFYNNEISEKSEIFDDQFSVERPDGSNFTLKIRSTKLEDSAMYFCASSEAGGLVIQFFGPGTRLTVL.

The chain carries TRBV13 and TRBJ1-4; a weak D match, TRBD1 (5 bases). Trimming took 2 bases from V and 8 from J, leaving 9 bases between them. CDR3 size: 13 residues. From germline, CDR1 is PRHDT and CDR2 FYEKMQ (reference sequence). This CDR3 is CASSLLGVEKLFF. For the CDR3, the DNA is TGTGCCAGCAGCTTACTAGGGGTCGAAAAACTGTTTTTT.

The rearrangement joins TRBV14 to TRBJ1-2, with 7 bases identical to TRBD1. The CDR3 has 14 residues. The germline gives CDR1 SGHDN, CDR2 FVKESK. The junction had 6 bases not matched to a gene; V was cut back by 0 bases and J by 8 bases. The chain's CDR3 is CASSQDRQGLGYTF. The CDR3 DNA follows: TGTGCCAGCAGCCAAGATCGACAGGGTCTCGGCTACACCTTC.

V usage is TRBV2 and J usage is TRBJ2-7; no clear D gene. The CDR3 has 11 residues. Trimming removed 3 bases at V and 10 bases at J, with 10 bases between. Germline-derived CDR1 and CDR2 are SNHLY and FYNNEI. CDR3 protein: CASSDRGLQYF. CDR3 coding DNA: TGTGCCAGCAGTGACAGAGGCCTTCAGTACTTC.

The chain employs TRBV2 and TRBJ2-3; D is perhaps TRBD2 (5 bases). Germline V gives CDR1 SNHLY, CDR2 FYNNEI. The CDR3 is 13 amino acids. V lost 5 bases to trimming and J lost 3 bases, with 9 bases between them. The CDR3: CASSPPGTDTQYF. The DNA of the CDR3 is TGTGCCAGCAGTCCCCCGGGGACAGATACGCAGTATTTT. Complete variable domain (other parts from reference TRBV2 and TRBJ2-3): EPEVTQTPSHQVTQMGQEVILRCVPISNHLYFYWYRQILGQKVEFLVSFYNNEISEKSEIFDDQFSVERPDGSNFTLKIRSTKLEDSAMYFCASSPPGTDTQYFGPGTRLTVL.

The gene calls are TRBV7-9 and TRBJ2-2; 9 nucleotides agree with TRBD1. The V gene's germline CDR1 is SEHNR and CDR2 FQNEAQ (reference sequence). This CDR3 comprises 15 residues. The trim removed 3 bases at V and 3 bases at J, leaving 2 bases unmatched. The CDR3 coding sequence is TGTGCCAGCAGCTTCGGGACAGGGTACACCGGGGAGCTGTTTTTT. This sequence encodes CASSFGTGYTGELFF. Using reference TRBV7-9 and TRBJ2-2 for the parts outside the CDR3, the full variable domain is DTGVSQNPRHKITKRGQNVTFRCDPISEHNRLYWYRQTLGQGPEFLTYFQNEAQLEKSRLLSDRFSAERPKGSFSTLEIQRTEQGDSAMYLCASSFGTGYTGELFFGEGSRLTVL.

The rearrangement links TRBV5-4 to TRBJ2-1; D is perhaps TRBD1 (6 bases). Trimming removed 4 bases at V and 2 bases at J, with 10 bases between. From germline, CDR1 is SGHNT and CDR2 YYREEE (reference sequence). This CDR3 contains 14 residues. CDR3 protein: CASSPDSAYNEQFF. CDR3 sequence (DNA): TGTGCCAGCAGCCCGGACAGCGCCTACAATGAGCAGTTCTTC.

This clone was observed a handful of times. V usage is TRBV29-1 and J usage is TRBJ1-5; D not resolved. Germline values: CDR1 SQVTM, CDR2 ANQGSEA. CDR3 size: 14 residues. V was shortened by 6 bases and J by 5 bases, with 17 bases between the two germline ends. CDR3 in DNA: TGCAGCGTGAGACCCGTTCGAGGGCATCAGCCCCAGCATTTT. Residues: CSVRPVRGHQPQHF. Full variable domain (missing parts from reference TRBV29-1 and TRBJ1-5): SAVISQKPSRDICQRGTSLTIQCQVDSQVTMMFWYRQQPGQSLTLIATANQGSEATYESGFVIDKFPISRPNLTFSTLTVSNMSPEDSSIYLCSVRPVRGHQPQHFGDGTRLSIL.

The chain carries TRBV2 and TRBJ2-3; TRBD1 matches at 9 bases. Trimming cost V 5 bases and J 4 bases; bases outside gene matches: 4. From germline, CDR1 is SNHLY and CDR2 FYNNEI. The CDR3 consists of 14 residues. The CDR3 DNA reads as TGTGCCAGCAGTACCGGGACAGGGTCAGATACGCAGTATTTT. Its translation: CASSTGTGSDTQYF.

CDR3 sequence: CAWSVGQGARYGYTF. The CDR3 bases are TGTGCCTGGAGTGTTGGACAGGGGGCGAGGTATGGCTACACCTTC. The chain has TRBV30 and TRBJ1-2; 11 positions match TRBD1. There are 15 residues in the CDR3. CDR1 GTSNPN and CDR2 SVGIG come from the germline V gene (reference sequence). Trimming cost V 0 bases and J 5 bases; bases outside gene matches: 5.

The rearrangement uses TRBV4-2 and TRBJ1-1; 8 nucleotides match TRBD1. V shed 2 bases and J 2 bases; nucleotides not matched to a gene: 7. The length of the CDR3 is 16 residues. Germline CDR1 reads LGHNA; CDR2 reads YNFKEQ. CDR3 in amino acids: CASSQKWTGPNTEAFF. For the CDR3, the DNA is TGTGCCAGCAGCCAAAAATGGACAGGGCCTAACACTGAAGCTTTCTTT.

The chain uses TRBV12-5 and TRBJ1-2; tentatively, D is TRBD1 (5 bases). This CDR3 contains 15 residues. V was shortened by 5 bases and J by 5 bases, with 18 bases between the two germline ends. CDR1 LGHNT and CDR2 FRNRAP come from the germline V gene. Written as DNA, the CDR3 is TGTGCTAGTGGTCCCCCCCCAACAGGTTCTTATGGCTACACCTTC. Encoded protein: CASGPPPTGSYGYTF.

CDR3 amino acids: CASSFWDRLNQPQHF. The CDR3 nucleotides are TGTGCCAGCAGTTTTTGGGACAGGCTCAATCAGCCCCAGCATTTT. V and J are TRBV6-2 or TRBV6-3 and TRBJ1-5; 8 positions agree with TRBD1. CDR1 and CDR2 (germline): MNHEY, SVGEGT. V was clipped by 4 bases and J by 3 bases; unmatched bases: 5. The length of the CDR3 is 15 residues.

The rearrangement joins TRBV11-1 to TRBJ1-1, with unresolved D. Trimming removed 3 bases from V and 4 bases from J, with 9 bases in between. The CDR3 length is 13 residues. Germline CDR1 is SGHAT and CDR2 is FQDESV (reference sequence). In nucleotides, the CDR3 is TGTGCCAGCAGCTTTCTCCGGGGCACTGAAGCTTTCTTT. Residues: CASSFLRGTEAFF.